The 25 T cell receptor beta chains in this list originate from one sample, sequenced in a study of quantifying T cell responses using KT2 cells. At the level of the study: cDNA was made from DNase-treated RNA using alpha and beta constant primers.

The cDNA 3' end received a ligated oligonucleotide with a UMI. The first PCR ran 4 to 5 cycles with an equimolar RC1.1 and RC1.2 beta primer mix. TCRdb recomputed calls from the UMI-ligation and nested PCR reads with MiXCR, one row per CDR3 protein. The sample carries 39,000 or so distinct CDR3 sequences, about 17% recorded once. The sequenced sample was PBMCs spiked with cells of the T cell clone KT2. These TCRs come from a human donor.

In its sample, this clonotype was seen a few times. The chain combines TRBV29-1 with TRBJ2-1, with 8 nucleotides matching TRBD2. The CDR3 consists of 13 residues. Germline V gene data show CDR1 as SQVTM and CDR2 as ANQGSEA. After removal of 4 bases from V and 10 bases from J, the junction contained 9 bases not matched to a gene. The CDR3 spells CSVGGSGTREQFF. The CDR3 nucleotides are TGCAGCGTTGGAGGTAGCGGGACCAGGGAGCAGTTCTTC.

The V and J genes are TRBV2 and TRBJ1-5; D gene unclear. Trimming stripped 2 bases from V and 4 bases from J, with 12 bases between. Germline values: CDR1 SNHLY, CDR2 FYNNEI. The CDR3 contains 15 residues. For the CDR3, the DNA is TGTGCCAGCAGTGAACCCAATACCGAAAATCAGCCCCAGCATTTT. Translated: CASSEPNTENQPQHF.

This clonotype was picked up many times. The V call is TRBV12-3 or TRBV12-4, the J call TRBJ2-7; the D is unclear. The CDR3 is made up of 15 amino acids. Trimming took 3 bases from V and 0 from J, leaving 12 bases between them. CDR3 protein: CASSLSRRASYEQYF. As DNA, the CDR3 is TGTGCCAGCAGTTTGTCCCGGCGAGCCTCCTACGAGCAGTACTTC.

The chain combines TRBV7-8 with TRBJ1-6, with 8 nucleotides matching TRBD1. With V trimmed by 3 bases and J by 7 bases, 8 bases remained unmatched. Germline assignment: CDR1 SGHVS and CDR2 FQNEAQ. This CDR3 contains 16 residues. The CDR3 loop reads CASSFHGTGGNSPLHF. CDR3 coding DNA: TGTGCCAGCAGCTTCCATGGGACAGGCGGGAATTCACCCCTCCACTTT.

The chain employs TRBV7-9 and TRBJ2-1, with D possibly called TRBD1 or TRBD2 (5 bases each). Per the germline V gene, CDR1 is SEHNR and CDR2 is FQNEAQ (reference sequence). V was shortened by 3 bases and J by 5 bases, with 17 bases between the two germline ends. The CDR3 sequence is 16 residues long. CDR3 in amino acids: CASSFNRDQSNNEQFF. DNA of the CDR3: TGTGCCAGCAGCTTCAACCGGGACCAGTCTAACAATGAGCAGTTCTTC.

The rearrangement joins TRBV10-3 to TRBJ1-5, with D hard to call. There are 12 residues in the CDR3. Germline V gene data show CDR1 as ENHRY and CDR2 as SYGVKD. Trimming stripped 6 bases from V and 7 bases from J, with 10 bases between. The CDR3 nucleotides are TGTGCCATCAGGGCGTCCAACCAGCCCCAGCATTTT. It translates to CAIRASNQPQHF.

By sample share, this clonotype is medium-sized. The rearrangement uses TRBV20-1 and TRBJ2-7; no reliable D call. The germline V gene encodes CDR1 DFQATT and CDR2 SNEGSKA (reference sequence). The CDR3 has 11 amino acids. V shed 2 bases and J shed 2 bases, with 4 bases lying between them. Here the CDR3 reads CSARQTYEQYF. In DNA, the CDR3 is TGCAGTGCTAGACAAACCTACGAGCAGTACTTC.

The chain uses TRBV7-2 and TRBJ1-4; a weak D match, TRBD1 (5 bases). The CDR3 is 17 residues long. Trimming removed 5 bases at V and 7 bases at J, with 23 bases between. CDR1 and CDR2 from the germline V gene are SGHTA and FQGNSA. Here the CDR3 reads CASSLRGSGTEVEKLFF. For the CDR3, the DNA is TGTGCCAGCAGCCTCCGAGGGTCGGGGACGGAGGTTGAAAAACTGTTTTTT. The complete variable domain, with remaining parts taken from reference TRBV7-2 and TRBJ1-4, reads GAGVSQSPSNKVTEKGKDVELRCDPISGHTALYWYRQSLGQGLEFLIYFQGNSAPDKSGLPSDRFSAERTGGSVSTLTIQRTQQEDSAVYLCASSLRGSGTEVEKLFFGSGTQLSVL.

This clonotype was detected many times. The chain is built from TRBV2 and TRBJ2-3; D is unresolved. Germline V lookup: CDR1 SNHLY, CDR2 FYNNEI. The germline V and J ends were trimmed by 1 base and 4 bases, with 9 bases remaining between them. The CDR3 runs to 14 residues. In nucleotides, the CDR3 is TGTGCCAGCAGTGAAGTTACATCTGCAGATACGCAGTATTTT. Its protein product is CASSEVTSADTQYF.

The V and J genes are TRBV7-2 and TRBJ2-1; 8 bases are shared with TRBD2. After removal of 4 bases from V and 2 bases from J, the junction contained 1 base not matched to a gene. This CDR3 is built from 14 residues. The germline gives CDR1 SGHTA, CDR2 FQGNSA. CDR3 coding DNA: TGTGCCAGCAGCTGGGGACTAGCCTACAATGAGCAGTTCTTC. This sequence encodes CASSWGLAYNEQFF.

The rearrangement uses TRBV4-3 and TRBJ2-3; the D is unclear. Germline CDR1 and CDR2: LGHNA and YSLEER. The CDR3 covers 17 residues. Trimming took off 3 bases at V and 4 bases at J, with 20 bases between the two ends. The CDR3 DNA reads as TGCGCCAGCAGCCAGGAATGGATAAGGGTTCCGCCAGATACGCAGTATTTT. Translated: CASSQEWIRVPPDTQYF.

This clonotype was seen ten or more times. CDR3 DNA: TGCGCCAGCAGCCAAGATGGAGGATCGGCCGGCCATGAGCAGTTCTTC. The encoded protein is CASSQDGGSAGHEQFF. The rearrangement links TRBV4-3 to TRBJ2-1, with D maybe TRBD2 (5 bases). V lost 0 bases and J 8 bases, leaving 17 bases between the germline ends. The germline CDR1 and CDR2 sequences are LGHNA and YSLEER. The CDR3 has 16 residues.

V and J are TRBV6-5 and TRBJ1-3, with 7 positions matching TRBD1. V dropped 6 bases and J dropped 0; count of bases not matched to a gene: 8. CDR1 is MNHEY and CDR2 is SVGAGI in the germline V gene. This CDR3 has 16 amino acids. The CDR3: CASSLQGSSSGNTIYF. Written as DNA, the CDR3 is TGTGCCAGCAGCCTACAGGGGTCCAGCTCTGGAAACACCATATATTTT.

Worth noting for this clonotype: Compared with germline, one end of the junction differs, possibly owing to a read error. The rearrangement uses TRBV10-2 and TRBJ1-1, with 7 bases identical to TRBD1. The CDR3 totals 14 residues. Germline lookup yields CDR1 WSHSY and CDR2 SAAADI. The CDR3 bases are TGCGCCAGCACTGAGGGGGCCCTGGGAACTGAAGCTTTCTTT. This codes for CASTEGALGTEAFF.

This clonotype was counted between two and nine times. This chain joins TRBV12-3 or TRBV12-4 and TRBJ2-3; 8 positions match TRBD1. The CDR3 contains 11 residues. The junction had 7 bases not matched to a gene; V was cut back by 6 bases and J by 14 bases. The DNA of the CDR3 is TGTGCCAGCAGCTGGACAGGGTGGATGTATTTT. It specifies CASSWTGWMYF.

The chain has TRBV6-2 or TRBV6-3 and TRBJ1-5, with 9 nucleotides matching TRBD1. Per germline, CDR1 MNHEY and CDR2 SVGEGT. This CDR3 is built from 15 residues. V was pared by 6 bases and J by 4 bases, with 7 bases of the junction left unmatched. As DNA, the CDR3 is TGTGCCAGCAGACCGGGACAGGGACTAAATCAGCCCCAGCATTTT. It codes for CASRPGQGLNQPQHF.

This rearrangement joins TRBV12-3 or TRBV12-4 to TRBJ2-7; tentative D call: TRBD2 (5 bases). Trimming pared 3 bases from V and 4 bases from J, leaving 10 bases between. The CDR3 totals 13 residues. CDR3 in DNA: TGTGCCAGCAGTTTTAATACGGGATACGAGCAGTACTTC. Translating gives CASSFNTGYEQYF.

The chain links TRBV6-1 to TRBJ1-2; 7 positions match TRBD1. The J segment lost 8 bases and the V segment lost 6 bases, leaving 0 bases of the junction unmatched. The CDR3 sequence is 10 residues long. Germline V lookup: CDR1 MNHNS, CDR2 SASEGT. The CDR3 DNA follows: TGTGCCAGCAGGGACAGGGGCTACACCTTC. Protein: CASRDRGYTF.

This clonotype occurred a few times. V usage is TRBV7-9 and J usage is TRBJ1-1; 8 bases are shared with TRBD1. V was clipped by 7 bases and J by 4 bases; unmatched bases: 8. This CDR3 is built from 14 residues. Germline loops: CDR1 SEHNR, CDR2 FQNEAQ (reference sequence). The CDR3 loop reads CASTIRGLGTEAFF. In DNA, the CDR3 is TGTGCCAGCACCATCAGGGGGCTGGGCACTGAAGCTTTCTTT.

This chain connects TRBV4-1 to TRBJ2-1; 8 bases match TRBD1. V was pared by 1 base and J by 4 bases, with 6 bases of the junction left unmatched. This CDR3 contains 16 residues. The germline gives CDR1 MGHRA, CDR2 YSYEKL. The CDR3 loop is CASSQVRQGFYNEQFF. In nucleotides, the CDR3 is TGCGCCAGCAGCCAAGTCCGACAGGGGTTTTACAATGAGCAGTTCTTC.

This rearrangement joins TRBV9 to TRBJ2-5; D call uncertain. The V gene's germline CDR1 is SGDLS and CDR2 YYNGEE. This CDR3 is built from 15 residues. The V gene lost 2 bases and the J gene lost 2 bases, with 13 bases spanning the gap. The CDR3 here is CASSVSSLLQETQYF. CDR3 in DNA: TGTGCCAGCAGCGTGAGCTCCCTTCTACAAGAGACCCAGTACTTC.

The genes are TRBV7-8 and TRBJ2-3; the D call may be TRBD1 or TRBD2 (5 bases each). Germline V lookup: CDR1 SGHVS, CDR2 FQNEAQ. The CDR3 totals 15 residues. With 7 bases removed from V and 2 bases from J, the gap between germline ends came to 16 bases. The chain's CDR3 is CASNFGGDPTDTQYF. The DNA for the CDR3 is TGTGCCAGCAATTTCGGTGGGGACCCCACAGATACGCAGTATTTT.

The sample holds a few counts of this clonotype. The V and J genes are TRBV20-1 and TRBJ2-1, with 9 bases that match TRBD2. This CDR3 contains 13 residues. Trimming cost V 2 bases and J 6 bases; bases outside gene matches: 2. From germline, CDR1 is DFQATT and CDR2 SNEGSKA (reference sequence). The CDR3 region has the DNA TGCAGTGCTAGAATACTAGCGGGCAATGAGCAGTTCTTC. It is translated as CSARILAGNEQFF.

This clonotype was seen only a few times. The chain recombines TRBV2 with TRBJ1-3; possibly TRBD1 for D (6 bases). There are 15 residues in the CDR3. Trimming removed 5 bases at V and 0 bases at J, with 11 bases between. Germline CDR1 is SNHLY and CDR2 is FYNNEI. The CDR3 nucleotides are TGTGCCAGCAGTACACAGGGTAGCTCTGGAAACACCATATATTTT. The encoded protein is CASSTQGSSGNTIYF.

The chain employs TRBV12-3 or TRBV12-4 and TRBJ2-5; 7 bases line up with TRBD1. Trimming cost V 1 base and J 1 base; bases outside gene matches: 3. The CDR3 is 15 residues long. Written as DNA, the CDR3 is TGTGCCAGCAGTTTAGGATCAGGGGGCCAAGAGACCCAGTACTTC. Translating gives CASSLGSGGQETQYF.